These 7 T cell receptor gamma chains were sequenced from one sample in a study of gamma-delta T cells after stem cell transplantation. TCRdb made new clone calls on the RT-PCR reads using CATT. The sample yields some 1,900 gamma-chain clones, around 3.3% seen once. The source material was gamma-delta T cells. Every receptor here comes from a human donor. It is not recorded whose cells these are; they may come from a transplant donor.

By sample fraction, this clone is medium-sized. V gene TRGV9 combines with J gene TRGJ1 or TRGJ2. The germline V gene encodes CDR1 GITISATS and CDR2 ISYDGTV (reference sequence). The CDR3 consists of 15 residues. Unmatched junction bases numbered 8, after V lost 3 bases and J lost 0 bases. The CDR3 nucleotides read TGTGCCTTGTGGGAGATCAAAGGGAATTATTATAAGAAACTCTTT. Translation: CALWEIKGNYYKKLF.

As for this clone: The protein held in TCRdb is that of a much larger clone and does not match this DNA's translation at residue 6, likely because of a read error; the protein shown is translated from the DNA. J is TRGJP and V is TRGV9. Germline lookup yields CDR1 GITISATS and CDR2 ISYDGTV (reference sequence). Losses at the gene ends were 3 bases for V and 6 bases for J; bases not matched to a gene: 8. The CDR3 sequence is 17 residues long. The CDR3 coding sequence is TGTGCCTTGTGGGAGATGCAAGGAGAGTTGGGCAAAAAAATCAAGGTATTT. Amino acids: CALWEMQGELGKKIKVF.

This clone has just a few counts. TCRdb's listed protein matches a much larger clone and diverges from this DNA's translation at residue 5, likely through a read error; the protein shown comes from the DNA. The chain carries TRGV9 and TRGJP. Germline assignment: CDR1 GITISATS and CDR2 ISYDGTV (reference sequence). The CDR3 contains 16 residues. Here the CDR3 reads CALWVVRELGKKIKVF. CDR3 nucleotides: TGTGCCTTGTGGGTGGTGCGGGAGTTGGGCAAAAAAATCAAGGTATTT.

This clone ranks as medium-sized. The chain is built from TRGV9 and TRGJ1 or TRGJ2. Germline CDR1 and CDR2: GITISATS and ISYDGTV (reference sequence). J lost 7 bases, V lost 3 bases, and 6 bases had no gene match. This CDR3 spans 12 amino acids. CDR3 region: CALWEPLYKKLF. The CDR3 DNA reads TGTGCCTTGTGGGAGCCGTTGTATAAGAAACTCTTT.

This clone is medium-sized by share. Since a much larger clone is just one base distant, this may be a read error. J is TRGJP and V is TRGV9. The CDR3 runs 16 residues. The germline gives CDR1 GITISATS, CDR2 ISYDGTV (reference sequence). The CDR3 loop is CALWEVRELGEKIKVF. CDR3 DNA: TGTGCCTTGTGGGAGGTGCGTGAGTTGGGCGAAAAAATCAAGGTATTT.

This clone is labeled as medium-sized. The chain combines TRGV4 with TRGJ1 or TRGJ2. This CDR3 comprises 11 residues. The germline CDR1 and CDR2 sequences are EGSTGY and YDSYTSSV. V lost 3 bases and J lost 4; bases outside the gene matches: 0. The CDR3 DNA sequence: TGTGCCACCTGGGATTATTATAAGAAACTCTTT. This encodes CATWDYYKKLF.

There are a few counts of this clone. TCRdb attributes to this sequence the protein of a much larger clone, which differs from the DNA translation at residue 10; a read error is likely, and the protein displayed is translated from the DNA. J is TRGJ1 or TRGJ2 and V is TRGV3. This CDR3 has 15 amino acids. Per the germline V gene, CDR1 is VTNTFY and CDR2 is YDVSTARD (reference sequence). The ends lost 1 base at V and 5 bases at J; junction bases unmatched: 11. The chain's CDR3 is CATWDRQPDDYKKLF. CDR3 DNA: TGTGCCACCTGGGACAGACAACCCGACGATTATAAGAAACTCTTT.